The entry that follows covers one TCR beta chain sequence. Germline V lookup: CDR1 LNHNV, CDR2 YYDKDF (reference sequence). The ends lost 11 bases at V and 6 bases at J; junction bases unmatched: 5. The CDR3 runs to 11 residues. The entry originates in a study of T cell changes during pregnancy in multiple sclerosis. Here immunoSEQ multiplex PCR was the method, and the copy in TCRdb shows in-frame clones only, minus some. The data hold roughly 30,000 clones, with roughly 91% observed a single time. The sequences come from CD4+ T cells from peripheral blood mononuclear cells, collected in the second trimester of pregnancy. J is TRBJ2-3 and V is TRBV15, with TRBD1 identical over 7 bases. The origin of this receptor is a female donor with multiple sclerosis, enrolled in a pregnancy study. The CDR3 DNA is TGTGCCTCCGGACAGGAGGATACGCAGTATTTT. Translating gives CASGQEDTQYF.